These 32 T cell receptor beta chains were sequenced from one sample in a study of blood T cell repertoires in COVID-19. Sequencing was performed with immunoSEQ multiplex PCR; in TCRdb, only in-frame clones are kept and a portion is missing. Of 65,000 to 75,000 clones in the sample, roughly 70% were seen once. The sequenced sample was peripheral blood. These receptor sequences come from a man in his 70s with acute or convalescent COVID-19.

The chain recombines TRBV5-1 with TRBJ2-1; 8 nucleotides agree with TRBD1. Germline CDR1 is SGHRS and CDR2 is YFSETQ. The CDR3 consists of 14 residues. The trim removed 4 bases at V and 3 bases at J, leaving 3 bases unmatched. CDR3 loop: CASSPGQVYNEQFF. The CDR3 nucleotides are TGCGCCAGCAGCCCGGGACAGGTCTACAATGAGCAGTTCTTC. Looking up the rest from reference TRBV5-1 and TRBJ2-1 gives the full variable domain: KAGVTQTPRYLIKTRGQQVTLSCSPISGHRSVSWYQQTPGQGLQFLFEYFSETQRNKGNFPGRFSGRQFSNSRSEMNVSTLELGDSALYLCASSPGQVYNEQFFGPGTRLTVL.

Only one count was recorded for this clone. V and J are TRBV28 and TRBJ1-2; no reliable D call. V gave up 6 bases and J gave up 3 bases, with 11 bases separating them. The CDR3 has 13 amino acids. Looked up from germline, CDR1 is MDHEN and CDR2 is SYDVKM. CDR3 bases: TGTGCCAGCAGGCTAGGCGTAGACTATGGCTACACCTTC. This encodes CASRLGVDYGYTF.

This clone has a count of ten or more. The V gene is TRBV4-1, the J gene TRBJ2-7, with TRBD1 identical over 10 bases. The CDR3 contains 19 residues. In germline, CDR1 is MGHRA, CDR2 YSYEKL. V lost 0 bases, J lost 3 bases, and 14 bases stayed unmatched. Here the CDR3 reads CASSQEENLVGDRGYEQYF. The CDR3 bases are TGCGCCAGCAGCCAAGAGGAAAACTTAGTTGGGGACAGGGGCTACGAGCAGTACTTC.

V is TRBV19 and J is TRBJ2-3; 10 bases align to TRBD2. V was clipped by 0 bases and J by 6 bases; unmatched bases: 15. Germline CDR1 LNHDA, CDR2 SQIVND (reference sequence). The CDR3 consists of 19 residues. The CDR3 DNA follows: TGTGCCAGTAGTATAGATCTGGGGTCGGGGACTAGCGCCCGCGATACGCAGTATTTT. Its protein is CASSIDLGSGTSARDTQYF.

The V and J genes are TRBV11-3 and TRBJ2-1; 11 positions match TRBD2. V gave up 1 base and J gave up 0 bases; unmatched junction bases: 5. The germline V gene has CDR1 SGHNT and CDR2 YENEEA. The CDR3 spans 18 residues. CDR3 region: CASSLGISGRDSYNEQFF. The CDR3 DNA is TGTGCCAGCAGCTTAGGAATTAGCGGGAGGGACTCCTACAATGAGCAGTTCTTC.

The V call is TRBV4-1, the J call TRBJ2-7; D gene uncertain. From germline, CDR1 is MGHRA and CDR2 YSYEKL. Trimming cost V 0 bases and J 5 bases, with 17 bases left between them. The CDR3 is 16 amino acids. In DNA form, the CDR3 reads TGCGCCAGCAGCCAAGAAGGCCAGGCGCTTGCCAACGAGCAGTACTTC. It encodes CASSQEGQALANEQYF.

This clone has just one count. The J gene is TRBJ2-1, the V gene TRBV7-6; 7 bases fit TRBD2. V lost 5 bases to trimming and J lost 7 bases; unmatched junction nucleotides: 14. There are 16 residues in the CDR3. CDR1 is SGHVS and CDR2 is FNYEAQ in the germline V gene. CDR3 sequence (DNA): TGTGCCAGCAGCCCCAGTTGGGGAGGGGCCCCAAATGAGCAGTTCTTC. It translates to CASSPSWGGAPNEQFF. The variable domain in full, completed from reference TRBV7-6 and TRBJ2-1, reads GAGVSQSPRYKVTKRGQDVALRCDPISGHVSLYWYRQALGQGPEFLTYFNYEAQQDKSGLPNDRFSAERPEGSISTLTIQRTEQRDSAMYRCASSPSWGGAPNEQFFGPGTRLTVL.

V and J are TRBV5-1 and TRBJ2-1, with D hard to call. Trimming removed 1 base at V and 4 bases at J, with 15 bases between. CDR1 is SGHRS and CDR2 is YFSETQ in the germline V gene. CDR3 length: 16 amino acids. The CDR3 DNA reads as TGCGCCAGCAGCTTGAGGCCCGGCGGCGTTTACAATGAGCAGTTCTTC. It codes for CASSLRPGGVYNEQFF.

In this sample, this clone turned up once. The gene calls are TRBV7-3 and TRBJ2-1; D is perhaps TRBD2 (5 bases). Germline values: CDR1 SGHTA, CDR2 FQGTGA. The CDR3 covers 17 residues. V lost 5 bases and J 0 bases, leaving 17 bases between the germline ends. CDR3 nucleotide sequence: TGTGCCAGCAGCCCCTGGGCGGGTCAGAGCTCCTACAATGAGCAGTTCTTC. Its protein product is CASSPWAGQSSYNEQFF.

In this sample, this clone turned up a few times. This chain joins TRBV18 and TRBJ2-7; 9 bases line up with TRBD1. CDR1 KGHSH and CDR2 LQKENI come from the germline V gene. Trimming at V came to 2 bases and at J to 6 bases, leaving 8 bases not matched to a gene. The CDR3 is 15 residues long. The CDR3 loop reads CASSPTGGGVSEQYF. CDR3 DNA sequence: TGTGCCAGCTCACCAACAGGGGGCGGTGTAAGCGAGCAGTACTTC.

This chain uses TRBV5-1 with TRBJ2-7; TRBD1 might be the D (5 bases). V lost 0 bases to trimming and J lost 3 bases, with 13 bases between them. The germline V gene has CDR1 SGHRS and CDR2 YFSETQ. The CDR3 length is 15 residues. The CDR3 is CASSLAQTDLYEQYF. The CDR3 DNA sequence: TGCGCCAGCAGCTTGGCCCAGACAGACCTCTACGAGCAGTACTTC.

This chain connects TRBV6-2 or TRBV6-3 to TRBJ2-7, with a tentative D call TRBD2 (6 bases). Germline loops: CDR1 MNHEY, CDR2 SVGEGT. The ends were cut back, 5 bases at V and 4 bases at J, with 12 bases in the middle. This CDR3 has 13 amino acids. CDR3 sequence reads: CASSPGGPYEQYF. DNA of the CDR3: TGTGCCAGCAGTCCAGGAGGGCCTTACGAGCAGTACTTC.

This clone is termed medium-sized. Here the CDR3 reads CASRETNTEAFF. The CDR3, as DNA: TGTGCCAGCAGGGAGACGAACACTGAAGCTTTCTTT. The chain carries TRBV27 and TRBJ1-1; D is unclear. Trimming stripped 6 bases from V and 1 base from J, with 6 bases between. The CDR3 runs 12 residues. CDR1 and CDR2 from the germline V gene are MNHEY and SMNVEV (reference sequence).

The chain carries TRBV4-3 and TRBJ2-7; a weak D match, TRBD1 (5 bases). CDR3 length: 16 amino acids. Germline assignment: CDR1 LGHNA and CDR2 YSLEER. V gave up 0 bases and J gave up 4 bases, with 16 bases separating them. The CDR3 nucleotides read TGCGCCAGCAGCCAAGAATTCAGGGTGGGTTATTACGAGCAGTACTTC. Protein sequence: CASSQEFRVGYYEQYF.

The V gene is TRBV9, the J gene TRBJ2-3; D possibly corresponds to TRBD2 (5 bases). Looked up from germline, CDR1 is SGDLS and CDR2 is YYNGEE. The CDR3 extends over 14 amino acids. The V end lost 0 bases, the J end lost 6 bases, and 11 bases lay between the germline ends. CDR3 region: CASSVVPAVDTQYF. CDR3 DNA sequence: TGTGCCAGCAGCGTAGTGCCAGCGGTGGATACGCAGTATTTT.

This clone turned up a few times. The chain uses TRBV18 and TRBJ2-2, with D possibly TRBD2 on 6 matching bases. V was shortened by 4 bases and J by 6 bases, with 12 bases between the two germline ends. Germline CDR1 reads KGHSH; CDR2 reads LQKENI. The CDR3 loop spans 14 amino acids. CDR3 nucleotides: TGTGCCAGCTCACTCGGGACTCTTGCCGGGGAGCTGTTTTTT. Translation: CASSLGTLAGELFF.

The chain has TRBV5-4 and TRBJ2-5, with D possibly matching TRBD2 (5 bases). The germline CDR1 and CDR2 sequences are SGHNT and YYREEE (reference sequence). CDR3 length: 15 amino acids. Trimming pared 2 bases from V and 1 base from J, leaving 12 bases between. The CDR3 here is CASSLPGAGQETQYF. CDR3 nucleotide sequence: TGTGCCAGCAGCTTACCTGGTGCGGGCCAAGAGACCCAGTACTTC.

This sequence joins TRBV5-4 and TRBJ2-3; 14 positions agree with TRBD2. J gave up 13 bases and V 4 bases, and 11 bases lay outside the gene matches. CDR1 is SGHNT and CDR2 is YYREEE in the germline V gene (reference sequence). There are 15 residues in the CDR3. The CDR3 region has the DNA TGTGCCAGCAGCGCAGGCGCGACTAGCGGGAGGGCCGAGTATTTT. Its translation is CASSAGATSGRAEYF.

The V gene is TRBV11-1, the J gene TRBJ1-1; no clear D gene. CDR3 length: 13 amino acids. Germline CDR1 SGHAT, CDR2 FQDESV (reference sequence). The V and J ends lost 4 bases and 8 bases respectively, with 14 bases between them. In DNA, the CDR3 is TGTGCCAGCAGCTCTGATTGGACGGGAGAAGCTTTCTTT. This sequence encodes CASSSDWTGEAFF. Combining the CDR3 with reference TRBV11-1 and TRBJ1-1 gives the whole variable domain EAEVAQSPRYKITEKSQAVAFWCDPISGHATLYWYRQILGQGPELLVQFQDESVVDDSQLPKDRFSAERLKGVDSTLKIQPAELGDSAMYLCASSSDWTGEAFFGQGTRLTVV.

V gene TRBV3-1 (or the pseudogene TRBV3-2) combines with J gene TRBJ1-1; D unclear. The CDR3 loop spans 14 amino acids. V lost 6 bases and J 7 bases, leaving 18 bases between the germline ends. Germline V lookup: CDR1 LGHDT, CDR2 YNNKEL (reference sequence). The CDR3 bases are TGTGCCAGCAGTCCCTCGGGAGGTTTGGTTGAAGCTTTCTTT. Protein: CASSPSGGLVEAFF.

The chain links TRBV5-1 to TRBJ2-7; tentatively, D is TRBD2 (5 bases). Germline V gene lookup returns CDR1 SGHRS and CDR2 YFSETQ. Trimming shortened V by 4 bases and J by 7 bases, and 15 bases separated the two germline ends. The CDR3 spans 13 residues. CDR3 DNA sequence: TGCGCCAGCAGCCCCGAGGGCCCCCGGGAGCAGTACTTC. This gives the protein CASSPEGPREQYF. The whole variable domain, filled in from reference TRBV5-1 and TRBJ2-7, reads KAGVTQTPRYLIKTRGQQVTLSCSPISGHRSVSWYQQTPGQGLQFLFEYFSETQRNKGNFPGRFSGRQFSNSRSEMNVSTLELGDSALYLCASSPEGPREQYFGPGTRLTVT.

This clone is medium-sized (0.01 to 0.1%) in the sample. This CDR3 is also generated by other DNA sequences in the sample. The chain combines TRBV7-9 with TRBJ1-1; a possible D gene is TRBD1 (6 bases). V was trimmed by 6 bases and J by 1 base, leaving 21 bases between them. The V gene's germline CDR1 is SEHNR and CDR2 FQNEAQ (reference sequence). The CDR3 runs 17 residues. DNA of the CDR3: TGTGCCAGCAGTCCCCAGGGGCTCCAGGGGACGAACACTGAAGCTTTCTTT. Its protein product is CASSPQGLQGTNTEAFF. Filled out from reference TRBV7-9 and TRBJ1-1, the complete variable domain reads DTGVSQNPRHKITKRGQNVTFRCDPISEHNRLYWYRQTLGQGPEFLTYFQNEAQLEKSRLLSDRFSAERPKGSFSTLEIQRTEQGDSAMYLCASSPQGLQGTNTEAFFGQGTRLTVV.

V is TRBV2 and J is TRBJ1-6; possibly TRBD1 for D (6 bases). V dropped 3 bases and J dropped 5 bases, with 11 bases sitting between them. Germline-derived CDR1 and CDR2 are SNHLY and FYNNEI. CDR3 length equals 15 residues. The CDR3 DNA reads as TGTGCCAGCAGTGACCAGGGGCGGAATAATTCACCCCTCCACTTT. Translating it yields CASSDQGRNNSPLHF.

The chain couples TRBV29-1 to TRBJ1-1; D is uncertain. The CDR3 extends over 13 amino acids. V lost 2 bases and J 5 bases, leaving 12 bases between the germline ends. Germline CDR1 SQVTM, CDR2 ANQGSEA. DNA of the CDR3: TGCAGCGTTGAACTCGGCTCAGGTACTGAAGCTTTCTTT. It codes for CSVELGSGTEAFF.

This chain connects TRBV11-1 to TRBJ2-3; possible D gene TRBD1, 5 bases. V lost 2 bases and J 5 bases, leaving 11 bases between the germline ends. The CDR3 spans 14 residues. Germline lookup yields CDR1 SGHAT and CDR2 FQDESV (reference sequence). The CDR3 here is CASSLQTVGDTQYF. The CDR3 DNA follows: TGTGCCAGCAGCTTACAGACAGTCGGAGATACGCAGTATTTT.

The chain uses TRBV12-3 or TRBV12-4 and TRBJ1-6, with 8 bases aligning to TRBD1. There are 13 residues in the CDR3. The J segment lost 14 bases and the V segment lost 5 bases, leaving 8 bases of the junction unmatched. The CDR3 sequence: CASSIYQGATLHF. Here the CDR3 DNA reads TGTGCCAGCAGTATATATCAGGGGGCAACCCTCCACTTT.

CDR3 loop: CASSETSGRLDTQYF. In nucleotides, the CDR3 is TGTGCCAGCAGTGAGACTAGCGGGAGGCTTGATACGCAGTATTTT. The J gene is TRBJ2-3, the V gene TRBV27; TRBD2 aligns across 13 bases. This CDR3 has 15 amino acids. Germline V gene data show CDR1 as MNHEY and CDR2 as SMNVEV (reference sequence). The V segment lost 5 bases and the J segment 6 bases; nucleotides outside the gene matches: 5.

The count of this clone is one. This chain uses TRBV24-1 with TRBJ2-5, with TRBD1 matching over 7 bases. Germline CDR1 reads KGHDR; CDR2 reads SFDVKD. The CDR3 spans 13 residues. V shed 8 bases, J shed 2 bases, and the junction held 4 bases outside the gene matches. The CDR3 DNA follows: TGTGCCACCAATCGACAGGGACAAGAGACCCAGTACTTC. Translating it yields CATNRQGQETQYF.

This sequence joins TRBV7-3 and TRBJ1-6; 7 bases map to TRBD1. The CDR3 runs to 14 residues. Germline loops: CDR1 SGHTA, CDR2 FQGTGA. J was trimmed by 6 bases and V by 4 bases; bases with no gene match: 3. The CDR3 DNA reads TGTGCCAGCAGCTCGGGACAGACTAATTCACCCCTCCACTTT. Translated, it gives CASSSGQTNSPLHF. The variable domain in full, completed from reference TRBV7-3 and TRBJ1-6, reads GAGVSQTPSNKVTEKGKYVELRCDPISGHTALYWYRQSLGQGPEFLIYFQGTGAADDSGLPNDRFFAVRPEGSVSTLKIQRTERGDSAVYLCASSSGQTNSPLHFGNGTRLTVT.

This clone was counted a few times. The chain carries TRBV6-4 and TRBJ1-2; 7 nucleotides match TRBD1. CDR3 length: 14 amino acids. Germline V gene sequence: CDR1 MRHNA, CDR2 SNTAGT. V lost 4 bases to trimming and J lost 5 bases; unmatched junction nucleotides: 7. This chain's CDR3 is CASSVSGTDYGYTF. Written as DNA, the CDR3 is TGTGCCAGCAGTGTTTCCGGGACAGATTATGGCTACACCTTC.

This chain links TRBV11-2 with TRBJ2-1; a weak D match, TRBD2 (5 bases). The CDR3 has 17 amino acids. Germline CDR1 reads SGHAT; CDR2 reads FQNNGV. The V gene lost 8 bases and the J gene lost 1 base, with 21 bases spanning the gap. The CDR3 DNA sequence: TGTGCCAGCGGCCATTTATCGAGGGAGATTTCCTACAATGAGCAGTTCTTC. This codes for CASGHLSREISYNEQFF.

The CDR3 spells CASSQGAGELFF. The CDR3, as DNA: TGTGCCAGCAGCCAGGGAGCCGGGGAGCTGTTTTTT. The J gene is TRBJ2-2, the V gene TRBV14; possibly TRBD2 for D (5 bases). V lost 3 bases and J lost 6, with 5 bases in between. Germline-derived CDR1 and CDR2 are SGHDN and FVKESK. The CDR3 is 12 amino acids.